Presented here are 27 T cell receptor beta chains from one specimen sequenced in a study of T cells expressing NK-cell markers. No DNA is given; TCRdb re-called the 5' RACE reads and lists each CDR3 protein once. This sample's clone table lists hundreds of thousands of distinct CDR3 sequences. Sequencing input: blood T cells: a sorted CD56 or NKG2C T cell subset, CD4+ or CD8+ T cells, or bulk PBMC T cells (not recorded which). The receptors were sampled from a woman between 18 and 70 years old in good health.

The chain couples TRBV12-3 or TRBV12-4 to TRBJ1-5; TCRdb's assignment of TRBD1 cannot be checked, as there is no DNA. The CDR3 contains 17 residues. The CDR3 reads CASSRAGHRYSNQPQHF.

The gene calls are TRBV18 and TRBJ2-5; TCRdb's D call of TRBD1 is untestable without DNA. Germline-derived CDR1 and CDR2 are KGHSH and LQKENI. This CDR3 region has 13 residues. Here the CDR3 reads CASSPPPGETQYF.

J is TRBJ2-1 and V is TRBV3-1. Germline V lookup: CDR1 LGHDT, CDR2 YNNKEL (reference sequence). This CDR3 spans 13 amino acids. CDR3 amino acids: CASSQNGWYEQFF.

The chain is built from TRBV7-2 and TRBJ1-5; TCRdb gives TRBD1 as the D gene, but with no DNA this cannot be confirmed. Germline values: CDR1 SGHTA, CDR2 FQGNSA. The CDR3 consists of 14 residues. CDR3 sequence: CASTVAGGGQPQHF.

The chain recombines TRBV6-5 with TRBJ1-1. The CDR3 is 15 residues long. Germline loops: CDR1 MNHEY, CDR2 SVGAGI. The CDR3 here is CASSYQGLGQYEAFF.

The chain combines TRBV11-2 with TRBJ2-3; TCRdb's D gene call, TRBD1, goes unchecked for lack of DNA. The CDR3 has 19 residues. Germline CDR1 is SGHAT and CDR2 is FQNNGV. This CDR3 is CASSPGGTGHRGSTDTQYF.

This chain uses TRBV11-2 with TRBJ1-1; TCRdb's D call, TRBD1, is unchecked because there is no DNA. In germline, CDR1 is SGHAT, CDR2 FQNNGV. The length of the CDR3 is 14 residues. Here the CDR3 reads CASGTGDMNTEAFF.

The genes are TRBV7-2 and TRBJ1-6. This CDR3 region has 14 residues. Germline V gives CDR1 SGHTA, CDR2 FQGNSA. CDR3 sequence reads: CASSLTDGNSPLHF.

The rearrangement uses TRBV25-1 and TRBJ1-1; the TCRdb call, TRBD1, lacks DNA for checking. Per germline, CDR1 MGHDK and CDR2 SYGVNS. This CDR3 has 13 amino acids. The chain's CDR3 is CASAQGWGTEAFF.

The CDR3 is CSALGTSQETQYF. This chain connects TRBV20-1 to TRBJ2-5; the D gene TCRdb calls, TRBD2, cannot be checked with no DNA. CDR3 length: 13 residues. CDR1 DFQATT and CDR2 SNEGSKA come from the germline V gene (reference sequence).

The genes are TRBV5-1 and TRBJ2-3; TCRdb's D call, TRBD1, is unchecked because there is no DNA. The CDR3 runs to 14 residues. Germline values: CDR1 SGHRS, CDR2 YFSETQ. The CDR3 sequence: CASSRQGAVDTQYF.

This chain connects TRBV20-1 to TRBJ2-3; TCRdb's D call of TRBD1 is untestable without DNA. Germline V gives CDR1 DFQATT, CDR2 SNEGSKA (reference sequence). The CDR3 covers 13 residues. CDR3 protein: CSATGTLSGTQYF.

The rearrangement links TRBV20-1 to TRBJ1-2. This CDR3 is built from 15 residues. CDR1 and CDR2 from the germline V gene are DFQATT and SNEGSKA (reference sequence). The CDR3 protein is CSARDRSIRSYGYTF.

The V gene is TRBV7-9, the J gene TRBJ2-2; without DNA, the TCRdb call of TRBD2 cannot be checked. There are 15 residues in the CDR3. Germline CDR1 reads SEHNR; CDR2 reads FQNEAQ (reference sequence). This chain's CDR3 is CASSLRALNTGELFF.

This sequence joins TRBV12-3 or TRBV12-4 and TRBJ2-1; TCRdb indicates TRBD2, and absent DNA this call remains unverified. CDR3 length: 16 amino acids. CDR3 in amino acids: CASRQSGTSYYNEQFF.

The rearrangement joins TRBV7-2 to TRBJ2-3; TCRdb indicates TRBD1, and absent DNA this call remains unverified. The CDR3 has 15 residues. CDR1 SGHTA and CDR2 FQGNSA come from the germline V gene. This CDR3 is CASSADRALLSMQYF.

The chain has TRBV5-1 and TRBJ2-1. CDR1 and CDR2 (germline): SGHRS, YFSETQ. The CDR3 has 14 residues. The CDR3 is CASSLEGSYNEQFF.

This chain connects TRBV3-1 to TRBJ2-6. Germline V gene data show CDR1 as LGHDT and CDR2 as YNNKEL (reference sequence). CDR3 length equals 17 residues. The CDR3 is CASSQRALSSGANVLTF.

The rearrangement links TRBV18 to TRBJ1-1. The CDR3 is made up of 13 amino acids. CDR1 KGHSH and CDR2 LQKENI come from the germline V gene. CDR3 protein: CASSPGLDTEAFF.

V usage is TRBV11-3 and J usage is TRBJ2-1; TCRdb lists TRBD1, though no DNA is available to test this call. In germline, CDR1 is SGHNT, CDR2 YENEEA. The CDR3 extends over 17 amino acids. CDR3 loop: CASSLDLAGQRYNEQFF.

V gene TRBV7-2 combines with J gene TRBJ1-6; without DNA, the TCRdb call of TRBD1 cannot be checked. This CDR3 spans 14 amino acids. Germline V gene data show CDR1 as SGHTA and CDR2 as FQGNSA. The chain's CDR3 is CASSMRGGDSPLHF.

The CDR3 loop reads CASSPFAKLETQYF. The chain links TRBV11-2 to TRBJ2-5; TCRdb gives TRBD2 as the D gene, but with no DNA this cannot be confirmed. Germline V CDR1 and CDR2: SGHAT, FQNNGV. This CDR3 is 14 amino acids long.

This chain connects TRBV12-3 or TRBV12-4 to TRBJ2-1. The CDR3 is 15 amino acids. The chain's CDR3 is CASSFSGSLSNEQFF.

The chain is built from TRBV11-1 and TRBJ1-1; lacking DNA, the TRBD1 call made by TCRdb goes unchecked. This CDR3 spans 18 amino acids. From germline, CDR1 is SGHAT and CDR2 FQDESV (reference sequence). CDR3 loop: CASSNLGVTGVGNTEAFF.

The chain employs TRBV4-2 and TRBJ1-5. Germline CDR1 LGHNA, CDR2 YNFKEQ. The CDR3 extends over 15 amino acids. The CDR3 loop is CASSQGGRSNQPQHF.

The J gene is TRBJ2-5, the V gene TRBV29-1. The CDR3 contains 14 residues. In germline, CDR1 is SQVTM, CDR2 ANQGSEA. The CDR3 loop reads CSVEDKVRQETQYF.

The chain carries TRBV6-5 and TRBJ2-2; the D call from TCRdb, TRBD2, cannot be confirmed without DNA. Germline loops: CDR1 MNHEY, CDR2 SVGAGI. This CDR3 contains 18 residues. The chain's CDR3 is CASSYYPRFTINTGELFF.